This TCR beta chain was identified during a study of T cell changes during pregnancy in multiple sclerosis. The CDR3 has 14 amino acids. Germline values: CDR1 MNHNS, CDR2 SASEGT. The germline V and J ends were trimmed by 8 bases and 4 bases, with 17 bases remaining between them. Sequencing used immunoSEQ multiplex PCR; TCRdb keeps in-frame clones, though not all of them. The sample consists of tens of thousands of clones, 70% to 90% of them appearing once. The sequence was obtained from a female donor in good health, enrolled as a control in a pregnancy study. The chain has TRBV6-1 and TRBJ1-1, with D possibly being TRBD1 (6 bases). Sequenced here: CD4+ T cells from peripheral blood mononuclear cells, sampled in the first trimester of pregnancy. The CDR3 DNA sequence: TGTGCCAGCGGGGTGGGGGGGGCGGGCACTGAAGCTTTCTTT. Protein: CASGVGGAGTEAFF.